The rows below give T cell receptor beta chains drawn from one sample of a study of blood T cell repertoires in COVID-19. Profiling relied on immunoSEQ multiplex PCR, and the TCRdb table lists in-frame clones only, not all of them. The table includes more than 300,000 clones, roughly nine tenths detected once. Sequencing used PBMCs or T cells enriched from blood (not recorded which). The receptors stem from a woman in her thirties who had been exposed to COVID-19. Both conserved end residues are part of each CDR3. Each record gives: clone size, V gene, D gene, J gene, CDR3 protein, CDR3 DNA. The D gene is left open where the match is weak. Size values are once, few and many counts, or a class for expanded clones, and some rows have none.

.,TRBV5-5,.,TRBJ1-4,CASSPLTSRASTNEKLFF,TGTGCCAGCAGCCCCCTGACCAGCCGCGCTAGCACTAATGAAAAACTGTTTTTT
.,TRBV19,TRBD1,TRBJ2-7,CASSDSGQGPLGEQYF,TGTGCCAGTAGCGACTCGGGACAGGGCCCCTTGGGCGAGCAGTACTTC
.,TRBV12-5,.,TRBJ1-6,CASGFRGSPLHF,TGTGCTAGTGGTTTCCGGGGTTCACCCCTCCACTTT
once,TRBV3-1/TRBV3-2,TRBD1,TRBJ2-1,CASSQRTGTGGEQFF,TGTGCCAGCAGCCAGCGGACAGGGACAGGTGGTGAGCAGTTCTTC
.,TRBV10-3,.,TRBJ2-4,CAISQDRAKNIQYF,TGTGCCATCAGCCAGGACAGAGCCAAAAACATTCAGTACTTC
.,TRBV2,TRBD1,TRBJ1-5,CASSGQGAVGQPQHF,TGTGCCAGCAGTGGACAGGGGGCCGTGGGTCAGCCCCAGCATTTT
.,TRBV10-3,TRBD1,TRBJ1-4,CAISEGRNRQGDEKLFF,TGTGCCATCAGTGAGGGACGCAATCGGCAGGGGGATGAAAAACTGTTTTTT
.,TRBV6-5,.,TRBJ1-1,CASSRWRGTEAFF,TGTGCCAGCAGCCGCTGGAGGGGCACTGAAGCTTTCTTT
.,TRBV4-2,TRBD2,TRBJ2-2,CASSQGGGLADTGELFF,TGTGCCAGCAGCCAAGGAGGGGGACTAGCGGACACCGGGGAGCTGTTTTTT
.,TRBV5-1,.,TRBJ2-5,CASSFPGGVETQYF,TGCGCCAGCAGCTTCCCGGGTGGAGTAGAGACCCAGTACTTC
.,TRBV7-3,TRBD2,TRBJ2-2,CASSQRGGYTGELFF,TGTGCCAGCAGCCAGCGGGGGGGCTACACCGGGGAGCTGTTTTTT
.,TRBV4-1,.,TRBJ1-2,CASSQEGRNYGYTF,TGCGCCAGCAGCCAAGAAGGGAGGAACTATGGCTACACCTTC
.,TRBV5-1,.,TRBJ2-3,CASSLSLHSSTDTQYF,TGCGCCAGCAGCTTGAGTCTGCACAGTAGCACAGATACGCAGTATTTT
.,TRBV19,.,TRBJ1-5,CASSILSREVKPQHF,TGTGCCAGTAGTATTCTATCGAGGGAGGTCAAGCCCCAGCATTTT
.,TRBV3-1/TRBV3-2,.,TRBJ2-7,CASSPSGSTGEQYF,TGTGCCAGCAGCCCGAGCGGGTCTACGGGCGAGCAGTACTTC
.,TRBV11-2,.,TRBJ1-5,CASSLAGANQPQHF,TGTGCCAGCAGCTTAGCAGGGGCCAATCAGCCCCAGCATTTT
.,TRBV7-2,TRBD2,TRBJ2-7,CASSLAGGSYEQYF,TGTGCCAGCAGCCTAGCGGGGGGGAGCTACGAGCAGTACTTC
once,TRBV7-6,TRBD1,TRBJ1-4,CASSFRQGKATNEKLFF,TGTGCCAGCAGTTTCAGACAGGGAAAGGCAACTAATGAAAAACTGTTTTTT
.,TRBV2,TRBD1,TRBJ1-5,CASSGTGAYQPQHF,TGTGCCAGCAGCGGGACAGGGGCCTATCAGCCCCAGCATTTT
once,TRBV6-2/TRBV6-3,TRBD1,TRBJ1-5,CASSYRGTGGHQPQHF,TGTGCCAGCAGTTACCGGGGGACAGGGGGTCACCAGCCCCAGCATTTT
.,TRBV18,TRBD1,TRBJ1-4,CASSPDGQGFGEKLFF,TGTGCCAGCTCACCAGATGGACAGGGGTTTGGTGAAAAACTGTTTTTT
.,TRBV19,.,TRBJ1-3,CASSIGSPGNTIYF,TGTGCCAGTAGTATCGGGAGTCCTGGAAACACCATATATTTT
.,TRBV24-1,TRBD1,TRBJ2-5,CATSDLDLDRAQETQYF,TGTGCCACCAGTGACCTCGACCTGGACAGGGCTCAAGAGACCCAGTACTTC
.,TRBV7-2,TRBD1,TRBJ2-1,CASSSAPPGQGHNEQFF,TGTGCCAGCAGCTCAGCTCCCCCCGGACAGGGACATAATGAGCAGTTCTTC
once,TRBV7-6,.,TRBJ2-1,CASSLVGGTLVEQFF,TGTGCCAGCAGCTTAGTAGGCGGGACTCTGGTTGAGCAGTTCTTC
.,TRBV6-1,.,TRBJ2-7,CASSVQYEGAGTNSYEQYF,TGTGCCAGCAGTGTACAATATGAGGGCGCCGGGACAAACTCCTACGAGCAGTACTTC
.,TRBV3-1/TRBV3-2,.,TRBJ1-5,CASSLALDGGSQHF,TGTGCCAGCAGCCTCGCCCTGGACGGAGGATCCCAGCATTTT
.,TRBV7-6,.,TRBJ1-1,CASSRPLDQVGTEAFF,TGTGCCAGCAGCCGTCCGCTTGACCAGGTGGGCACTGAAGCTTTCTTT
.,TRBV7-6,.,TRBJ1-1,CASSLAPRPNTEAFF,TGTGCCAGCAGCTTAGCGCCCAGGCCGAACACTGAAGCTTTCTTT
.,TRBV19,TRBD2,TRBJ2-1,CASVGSGGYNEQFF,TGTGCCAGCGTAGGGAGCGGGGGGTACAATGAGCAGTTCTTC
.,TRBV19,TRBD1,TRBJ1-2,CASSGDSFSYGYTF,TGTGCCAGTAGTGGGGACAGTTTTTCCTATGGCTACACCTTC
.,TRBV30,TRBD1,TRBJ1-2,CAWRDRVYGYTF,TGTGCCTGGAGAGACAGGGTCTATGGCTACACCTTC
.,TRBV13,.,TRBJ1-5,CASSLAGGNQPQHF,TGTGCCAGCAGCTTAGCTGGCGGAAATCAGCCCCAGCATTTT
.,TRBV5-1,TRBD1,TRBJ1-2,CASSLGTGGNYGYTF,TGCGCCAGCAGCTTGGGGACAGGGGGCAACTATGGCTACACCTTC
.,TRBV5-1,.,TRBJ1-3,CASSLAGGAYGNTIYF,TGCGCCAGCAGCTTGGCCGGGGGGGCTTACGGAAACACCATATATTTT
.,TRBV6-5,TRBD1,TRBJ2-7,CASSYVTGGAYEQYF,TGTGCCAGCAGTTACGTCACAGGGGGCGCGTACGAGCAGTACTTC
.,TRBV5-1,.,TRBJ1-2,CASSLRDNYGYTF,TGCGCCAGCAGCCTCAGGGATAACTATGGCTACACCTTC
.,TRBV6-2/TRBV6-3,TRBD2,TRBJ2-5,CASSYLRPGLAGVYQETQYF,TGTGCCAGCAGTTATTTAAGGCCGGGACTAGCGGGTGTCTACCAAGAGACCCAGTACTTC
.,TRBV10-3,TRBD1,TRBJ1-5,CAIAETTQGYQPQHF,TGTGCCATCGCAGAGACCACACAGGGGTATCAGCCCCAGCATTTT
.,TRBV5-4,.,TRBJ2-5,CASSLGGGGSQETQYF,TGTGCCAGCAGCTTGGGGGGGGGCGGGTCGCAAGAGACCCAGTACTTC